This T cell receptor (beta chain) was sequenced in a study of blood T cells in healthy people across ages. Primers used in a second PCR of roughly 7 to 12 cycles were a sample-barcoded 5' primer and a J-beta primer mix. Sequencing recovered at least 2.5 million CDR3-containing paired-end reads from each sample. TCRdb re-derived calls from the 5' RACE reads in MiXCR, one entry per CDR3 protein. Here the sample spans about 800,000 distinct CDR3 sequences, around 25% being singletons. V was shortened by 4 bases and J by 9 bases, with 19 bases between the two germline ends. There are 15 residues in the CDR3. CDR1 SGHRS and CDR2 YFSETQ come from the germline V gene. RNA extraction gave at least 5.5 micrograms of total RNA per sample. These data are also associated with another study on T cells of mothers and their children. That work contributes: With the M1S primer of the second PCR, sample barcodes and 2-4 random nucleotides were added. For each mother, over 9.5 million TCR beta CDR3 reads were obtained, and for each child, roughly 2.8 million.

The sequencing sample was made of blood. The TCR originated in a boy younger than 18 in good health. The chain carries TRBV5-1 and TRBJ2-2; D tentatively reads TRBD1 or TRBD2 (5 bases each). CDR3 sequence (DNA): TGCGCCAGCAGCGCCCGGGACGACGGTTTCCGGGAGCTGTTTTTT. Amino acid sequence: CASSARDDGFRELFF.